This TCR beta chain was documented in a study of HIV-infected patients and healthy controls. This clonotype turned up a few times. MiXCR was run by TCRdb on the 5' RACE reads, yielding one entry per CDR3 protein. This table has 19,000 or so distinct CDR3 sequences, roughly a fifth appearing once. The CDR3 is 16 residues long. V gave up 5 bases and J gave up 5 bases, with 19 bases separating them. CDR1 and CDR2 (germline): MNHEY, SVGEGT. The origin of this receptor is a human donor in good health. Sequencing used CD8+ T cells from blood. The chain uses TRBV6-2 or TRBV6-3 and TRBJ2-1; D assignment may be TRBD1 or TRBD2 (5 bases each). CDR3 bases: TGTGCCAGCAGTCGCACCCCCTGGGGGACCAACAATGAGCAGTTCTTC. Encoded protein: CASSRTPWGTNNEQFF.